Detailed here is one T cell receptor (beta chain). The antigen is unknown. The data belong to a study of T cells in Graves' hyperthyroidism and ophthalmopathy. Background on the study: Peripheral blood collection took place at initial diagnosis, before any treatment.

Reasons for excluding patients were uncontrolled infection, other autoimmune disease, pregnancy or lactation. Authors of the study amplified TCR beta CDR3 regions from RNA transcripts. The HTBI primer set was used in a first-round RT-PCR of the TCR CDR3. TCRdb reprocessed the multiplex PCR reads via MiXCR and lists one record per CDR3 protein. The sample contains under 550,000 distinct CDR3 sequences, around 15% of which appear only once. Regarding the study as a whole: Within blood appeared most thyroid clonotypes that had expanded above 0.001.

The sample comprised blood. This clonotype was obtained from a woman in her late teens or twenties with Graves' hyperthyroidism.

In DNA, the CDR3 is TGCGCCAGCAGCTTAGAGACAGGGTTGAACACCGGGGAGCTGTTTTTT. This gives the protein CASSLETGLNTGELFF. The chain links TRBV5-1 to TRBJ2-2, with 7 positions matching TRBD1. With 2 bases clipped from V and 1 base from J, the junction kept 5 bases outside the gene matches. Per germline, CDR1 SGHRS and CDR2 YFSETQ. The CDR3 has 16 residues.